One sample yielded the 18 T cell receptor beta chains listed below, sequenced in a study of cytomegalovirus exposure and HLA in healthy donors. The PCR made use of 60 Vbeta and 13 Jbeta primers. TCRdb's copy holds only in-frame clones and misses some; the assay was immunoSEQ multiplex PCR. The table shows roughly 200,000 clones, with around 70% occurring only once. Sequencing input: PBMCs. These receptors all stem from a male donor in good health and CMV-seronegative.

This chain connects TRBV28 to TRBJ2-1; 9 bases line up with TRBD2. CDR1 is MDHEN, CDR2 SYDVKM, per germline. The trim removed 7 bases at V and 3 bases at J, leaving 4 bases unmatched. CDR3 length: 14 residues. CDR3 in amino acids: CASIETSGYNEQFF. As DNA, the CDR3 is TGTGCCAGCATCGAGACTAGCGGCTACAATGAGCAGTTCTTC.

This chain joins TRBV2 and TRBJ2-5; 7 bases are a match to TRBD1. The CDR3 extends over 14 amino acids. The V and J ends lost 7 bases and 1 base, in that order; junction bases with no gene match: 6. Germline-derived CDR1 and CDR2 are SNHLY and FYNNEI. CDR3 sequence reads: CASTEGQLQETQYF. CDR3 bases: TGTGCCAGCACCGAGGGACAGCTCCAAGAGACCCAGTACTTC.

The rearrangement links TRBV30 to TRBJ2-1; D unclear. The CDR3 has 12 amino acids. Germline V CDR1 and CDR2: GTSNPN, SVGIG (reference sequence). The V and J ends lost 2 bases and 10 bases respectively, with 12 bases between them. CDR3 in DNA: TGTGCCTGGAGTCCGACCCCCGGGGAGCAGTTCTTC. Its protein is CAWSPTPGEQFF.

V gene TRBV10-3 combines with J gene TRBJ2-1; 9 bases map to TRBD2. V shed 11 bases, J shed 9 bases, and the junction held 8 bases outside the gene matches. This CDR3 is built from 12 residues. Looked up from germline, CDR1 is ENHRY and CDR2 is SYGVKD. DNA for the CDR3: TGTGCCTCGTGGACTAGCGACGGTGAGCAGTTCTTC. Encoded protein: CASWTSDGEQFF.

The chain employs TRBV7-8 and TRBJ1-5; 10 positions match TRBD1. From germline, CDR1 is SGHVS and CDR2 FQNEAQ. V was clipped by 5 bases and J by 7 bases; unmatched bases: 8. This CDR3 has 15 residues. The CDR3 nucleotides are TGTGCCAGCAGCGGGGGACAGGGGTTTGGCCAGCCCCAGCATTTT. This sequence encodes CASSGGQGFGQPQHF. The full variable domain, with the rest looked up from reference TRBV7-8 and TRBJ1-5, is GAGVSQSPRYKVAKRGQDVALRCDPISGHVSLFWYQQALGQGPEFLTYFQNEAQLDKSGLPSDRFFAERPEGSVSTLKIQRTQQEDSAVYLCASSGGQGFGQPQHFGDGTRLSIL.

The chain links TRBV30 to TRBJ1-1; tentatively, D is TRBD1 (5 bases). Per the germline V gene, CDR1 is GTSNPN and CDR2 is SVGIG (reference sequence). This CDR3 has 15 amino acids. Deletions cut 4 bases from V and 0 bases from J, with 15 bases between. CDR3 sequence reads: CAWTPSMGLNTEAFF. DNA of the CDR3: TGTGCCTGGACCCCGAGCATGGGGCTGAACACTGAAGCTTTCTTT.

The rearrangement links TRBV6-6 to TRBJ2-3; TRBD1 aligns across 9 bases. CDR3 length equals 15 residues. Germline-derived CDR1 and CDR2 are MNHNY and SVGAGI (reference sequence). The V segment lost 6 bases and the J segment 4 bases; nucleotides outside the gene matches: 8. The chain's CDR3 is CASRPTGGASDTQYF. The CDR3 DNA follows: TGTGCCAGCAGACCAACAGGGGGCGCATCAGATACGCAGTATTTT.

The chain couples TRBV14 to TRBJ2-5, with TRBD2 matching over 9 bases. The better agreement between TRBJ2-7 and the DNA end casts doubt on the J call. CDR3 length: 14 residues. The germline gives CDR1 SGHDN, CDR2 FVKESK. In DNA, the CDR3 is TGTGCCAGCAGTTATCGAGCGGGGGGTACCGAGCAGTACTTC. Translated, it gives CASSYRAGGTEQYF.

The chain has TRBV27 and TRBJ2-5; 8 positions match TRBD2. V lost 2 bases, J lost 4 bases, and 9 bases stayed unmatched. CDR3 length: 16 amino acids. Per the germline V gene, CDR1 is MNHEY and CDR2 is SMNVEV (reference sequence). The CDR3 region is CASSLGLTGGRETQYF. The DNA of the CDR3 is TGTGCCAGCAGTTTAGGATTAACGGGGGGGAGAGAGACCCAGTACTTC.

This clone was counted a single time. The chain's CDR3 is CASSSGGQRLLTYGYTF. In nucleotides, the CDR3 is TGTGCCAGCAGCTCTGGTGGACAGCGACTCTTGACCTATGGCTACACCTTC. This chain uses TRBV7-9 with TRBJ1-2; a weak D match, TRBD1 (6 bases). CDR1 is SEHNR, CDR2 FQNEAQ, per germline (reference sequence). The CDR3 loop spans 17 amino acids. V lost 4 bases to trimming and J lost 4 bases, with 22 bases between them.

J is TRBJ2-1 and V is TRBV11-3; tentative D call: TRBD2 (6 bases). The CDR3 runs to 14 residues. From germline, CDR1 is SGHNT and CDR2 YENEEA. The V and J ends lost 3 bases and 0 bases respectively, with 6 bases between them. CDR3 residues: CASSLTSSYNEQFF. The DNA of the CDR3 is TGTGCCAGCAGCTTGACTAGCTCCTACAATGAGCAGTTCTTC. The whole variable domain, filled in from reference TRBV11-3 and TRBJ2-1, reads EAGVVQSPRYKIIEKKQPVAFWCNPISGHNTLYWYLQNLGQGPELLIRYENEEAVDDSQLPKDRFSAERLKGVDSTLKIQPAELGDSAVYLCASSLTSSYNEQFFGPGTRLTVL.

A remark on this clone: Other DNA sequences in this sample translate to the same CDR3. The CDR3 region is CAWSAGGNQPQHF. The CDR3 coding sequence is TGTGCCTGGAGTGCAGGGGGCAATCAGCCCCAGCATTTT. The J gene is TRBJ1-5, the V gene TRBV30; D perhaps matches TRBD1 (6 bases). The V gene's germline CDR1 is GTSNPN and CDR2 SVGIG (reference sequence). V was clipped by 1 base and J by 2 bases, with 6 bases between them. This CDR3 is built from 13 residues.

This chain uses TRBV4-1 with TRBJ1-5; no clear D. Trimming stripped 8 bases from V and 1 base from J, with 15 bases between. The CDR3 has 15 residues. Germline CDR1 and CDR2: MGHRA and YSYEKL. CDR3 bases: TGCGCCAGCCGGGATAGAATGGTGAGCAATCAGCCCCAGCATTTT. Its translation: CASRDRMVSNQPQHF.

CDR3 bases: TGTGCCTGGAGGCGCGGGCTAGCGTATCGGGGGGCGGATACGCAGTATTTT. Protein product: CAWRRGLAYRGADTQYF. This chain uses TRBV30 with TRBJ2-3, with D tentatively TRBD2 (7 bases). The ends were cut back, 3 bases at V and 6 bases at J, with 25 bases in the middle. CDR3 length: 17 residues. From germline, CDR1 is GTSNPN and CDR2 SVGIG (reference sequence).

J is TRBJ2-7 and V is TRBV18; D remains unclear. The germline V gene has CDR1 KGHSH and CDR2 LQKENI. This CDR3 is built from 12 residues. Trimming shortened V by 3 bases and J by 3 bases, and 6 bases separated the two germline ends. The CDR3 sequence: CASSPGYYEQYF. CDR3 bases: TGTGCCAGCTCACCCGGGTACTACGAGCAGTACTTC. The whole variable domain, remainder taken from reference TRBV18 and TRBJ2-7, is NAGVMQNPRHLVRRRGQEARLRCSPMKGHSHVYWYRQLPEEGLKFMVYLQKENIIDESGMPKERFSAEFPKEGPSILRIQQVVRGDSAAYFCASSPGYYEQYFGPGTRLTVT.

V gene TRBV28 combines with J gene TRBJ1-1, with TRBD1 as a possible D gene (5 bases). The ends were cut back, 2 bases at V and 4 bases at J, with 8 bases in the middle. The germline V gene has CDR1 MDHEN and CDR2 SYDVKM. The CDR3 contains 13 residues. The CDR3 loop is CASSLGAATEAFF. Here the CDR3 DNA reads TGTGCCAGCAGTTTAGGGGCAGCCACTGAAGCTTTCTTT.

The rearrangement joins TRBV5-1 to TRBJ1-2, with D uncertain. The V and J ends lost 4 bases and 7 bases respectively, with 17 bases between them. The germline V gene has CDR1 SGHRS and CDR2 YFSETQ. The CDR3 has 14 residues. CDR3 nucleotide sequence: TGCGCCAGCAGCGTCAGCGGGGTAGAAGGTGGCTACACCTTC. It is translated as CASSVSGVEGGYTF. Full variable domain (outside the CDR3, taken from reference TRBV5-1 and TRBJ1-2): KAGVTQTPRYLIKTRGQQVTLSCSPISGHRSVSWYQQTPGQGLQFLFEYFSETQRNKGNFPGRFSGRQFSNSRSEMNVSTLELGDSALYLCASSVSGVEGGYTFGSGTRLTVV.

The CDR3 sequence: CASSEAGGVNQPQHF. The CDR3, as DNA: TGTGCCAGCAGTGAAGCAGGGGGGGTAAATCAGCCCCAGCATTTT. This chain joins TRBV2 and TRBJ1-5; D is possibly TRBD1 (6 bases). This CDR3 contains 15 residues. The V and J ends lost 0 bases and 4 bases respectively, with 10 bases between them. CDR1 and CDR2 from the germline V gene are SNHLY and FYNNEI.